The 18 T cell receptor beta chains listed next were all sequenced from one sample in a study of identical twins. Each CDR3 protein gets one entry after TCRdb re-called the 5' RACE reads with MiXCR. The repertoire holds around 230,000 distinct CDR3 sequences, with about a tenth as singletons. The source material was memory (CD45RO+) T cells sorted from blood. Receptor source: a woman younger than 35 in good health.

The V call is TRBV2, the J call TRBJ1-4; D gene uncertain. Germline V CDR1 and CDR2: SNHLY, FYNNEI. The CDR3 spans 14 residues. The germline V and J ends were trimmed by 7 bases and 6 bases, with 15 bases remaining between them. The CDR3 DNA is TGTGCCAGCATCCAAAGTTCGTCGGATGAAAAACTGTTTTTT. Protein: CASIQSSSDEKLFF.

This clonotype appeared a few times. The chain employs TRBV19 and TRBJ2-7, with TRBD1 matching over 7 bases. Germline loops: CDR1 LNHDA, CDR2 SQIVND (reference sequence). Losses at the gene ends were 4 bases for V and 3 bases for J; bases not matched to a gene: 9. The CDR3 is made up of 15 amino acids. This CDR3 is CASSTDSTGIYEQYF. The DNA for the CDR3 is TGTGCCAGTAGTACCGATTCGACAGGGATCTACGAGCAGTACTTC.

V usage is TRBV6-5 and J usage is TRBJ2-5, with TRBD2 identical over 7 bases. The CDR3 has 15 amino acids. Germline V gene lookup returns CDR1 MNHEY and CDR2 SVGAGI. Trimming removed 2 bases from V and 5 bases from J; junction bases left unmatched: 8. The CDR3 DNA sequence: TGTGCCAGCAGTTACCGGCCAGCGGGGTGGGAGACCCAGTACTTC. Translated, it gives CASSYRPAGWETQYF.

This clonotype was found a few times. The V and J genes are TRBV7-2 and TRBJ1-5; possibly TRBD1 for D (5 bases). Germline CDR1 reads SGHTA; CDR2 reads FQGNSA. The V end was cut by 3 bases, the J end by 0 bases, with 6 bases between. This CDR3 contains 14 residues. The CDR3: CASSFRDSNQPQHF. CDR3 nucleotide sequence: TGTGCCAGCAGCTTCAGGGATAGCAATCAGCCCCAGCATTTT.

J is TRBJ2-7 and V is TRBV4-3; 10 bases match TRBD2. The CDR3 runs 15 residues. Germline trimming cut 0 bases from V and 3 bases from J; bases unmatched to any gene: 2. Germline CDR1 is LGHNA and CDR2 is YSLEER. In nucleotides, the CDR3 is TGCGCCAGCAGCCAAGAGCCTAGCGGGGGCTACGAGCAGTACTTC. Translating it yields CASSQEPSGGYEQYF.

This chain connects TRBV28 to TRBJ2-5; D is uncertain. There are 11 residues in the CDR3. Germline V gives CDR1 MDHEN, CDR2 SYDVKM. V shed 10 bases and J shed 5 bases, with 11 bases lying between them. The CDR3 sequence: CATLLYETQYF. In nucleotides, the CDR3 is TGTGCCACCCTCCTTTACGAGACCCAGTACTTC.

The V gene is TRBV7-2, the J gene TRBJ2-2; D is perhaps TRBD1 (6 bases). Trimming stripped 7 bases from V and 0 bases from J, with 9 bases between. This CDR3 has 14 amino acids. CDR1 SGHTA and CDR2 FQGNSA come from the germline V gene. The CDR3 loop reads CASKRGTNTGELFF. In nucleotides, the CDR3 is TGTGCCAGCAAAAGGGGGACGAACACCGGGGAGCTGTTTTTT. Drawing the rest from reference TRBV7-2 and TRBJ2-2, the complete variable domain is GAGVSQSPSNKVTEKGKDVELRCDPISGHTALYWYRQSLGQGLEFLIYFQGNSAPDKSGLPSDRFSAERTGGSVSTLTIQRTQQEDSAVYLCASKRGTNTGELFFGEGSRLTVL.

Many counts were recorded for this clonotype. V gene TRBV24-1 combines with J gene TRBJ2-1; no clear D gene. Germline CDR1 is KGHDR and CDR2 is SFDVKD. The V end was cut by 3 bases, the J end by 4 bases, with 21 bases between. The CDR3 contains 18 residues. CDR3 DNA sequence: TGTGCCACCAGTGATGCTAGGGCTCTGGGCGAGGAATACAATGAGCAGTTCTTC. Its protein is CATSDARALGEEYNEQFF.

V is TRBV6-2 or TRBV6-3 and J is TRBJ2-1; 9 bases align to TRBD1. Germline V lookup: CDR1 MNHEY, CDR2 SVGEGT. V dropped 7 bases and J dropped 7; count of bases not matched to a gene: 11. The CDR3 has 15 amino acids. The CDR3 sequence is CASTPGQGFNNEQFF. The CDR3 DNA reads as TGTGCCAGCACTCCGGGACAGGGATTTAATAATGAGCAGTTCTTC.

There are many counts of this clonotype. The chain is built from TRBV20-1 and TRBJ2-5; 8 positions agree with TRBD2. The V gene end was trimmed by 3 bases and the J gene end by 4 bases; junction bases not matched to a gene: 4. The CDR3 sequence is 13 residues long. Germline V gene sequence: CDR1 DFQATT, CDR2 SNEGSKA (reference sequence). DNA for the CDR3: TGCAGTGCTAGTATAGCGGGAAGAGAGACCCAGTACTTC. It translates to CSASIAGRETQYF.

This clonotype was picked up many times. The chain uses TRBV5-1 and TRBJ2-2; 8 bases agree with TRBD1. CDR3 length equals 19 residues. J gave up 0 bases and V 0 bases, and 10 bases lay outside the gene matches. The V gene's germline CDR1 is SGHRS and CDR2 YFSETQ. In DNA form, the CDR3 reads TGCGCCAGCAGCTTGGCAGGGCAGGGGGCGCTTACGAACACCGGGGAGCTGTTTTTT. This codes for CASSLAGQGALTNTGELFF. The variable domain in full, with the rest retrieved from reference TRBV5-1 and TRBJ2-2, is KAGVTQTPRYLIKTRGQQVTLSCSPISGHRSVSWYQQTPGQGLQFLFEYFSETQRNKGNFPGRFSGRQFSNSRSEMNVSTLELGDSALYLCASSLAGQGALTNTGELFFGEGSRLTVL.

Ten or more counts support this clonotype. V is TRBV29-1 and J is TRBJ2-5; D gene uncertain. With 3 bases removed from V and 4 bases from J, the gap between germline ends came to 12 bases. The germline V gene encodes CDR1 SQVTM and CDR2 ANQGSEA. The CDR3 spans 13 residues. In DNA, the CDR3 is TGCAGCGTTGACGCAGGTCTGGGAGAGACCCAGTACTTC. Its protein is CSVDAGLGETQYF.

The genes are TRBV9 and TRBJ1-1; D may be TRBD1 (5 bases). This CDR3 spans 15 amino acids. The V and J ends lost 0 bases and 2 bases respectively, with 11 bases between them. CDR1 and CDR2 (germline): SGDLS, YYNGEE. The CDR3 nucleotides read TGTGCCAGCAGCGTAGTTGGGGACTTTAACACTGAAGCTTTCTTT. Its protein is CASSVVGDFNTEAFF.

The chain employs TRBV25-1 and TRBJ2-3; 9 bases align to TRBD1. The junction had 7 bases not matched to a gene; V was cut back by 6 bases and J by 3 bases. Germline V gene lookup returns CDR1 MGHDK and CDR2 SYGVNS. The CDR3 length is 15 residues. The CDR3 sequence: CASRGTGGATDTQYF. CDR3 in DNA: TGTGCCAGCAGAGGAACAGGGGGCGCGACAGATACGCAGTATTTT. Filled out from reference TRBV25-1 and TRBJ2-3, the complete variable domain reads EADIYQTPRYLVIGTGKKITLECSQTMGHDKMYWYQQDPGMELHLIHYSYGVNSTEKGDLSSESTVSRIRTEHFPLTLESARPSHTSQYLCASRGTGGATDTQYFGPGTRLTVL.

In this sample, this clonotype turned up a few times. The CDR3 nucleotides read TGTGCCAGCAGCTTTCTGACTCTTCGGACTGAAGCTTTCTTT. Translation: CASSFLTLRTEAFF. The rearrangement uses TRBV7-8 and TRBJ1-1, with D uncertain. CDR1 is SGHVS and CDR2 is FQNEAQ in the germline V gene. The CDR3 has 14 residues. Trimming stripped 3 bases from V and 5 bases from J, with 13 bases between.

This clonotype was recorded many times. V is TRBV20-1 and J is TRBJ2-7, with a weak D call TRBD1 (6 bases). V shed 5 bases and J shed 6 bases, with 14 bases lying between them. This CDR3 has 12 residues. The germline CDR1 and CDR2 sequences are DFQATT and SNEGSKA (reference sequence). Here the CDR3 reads CSASGQASEQYF. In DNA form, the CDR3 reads TGCAGTGCTTCGGGACAAGCCTCCGAGCAGTACTTC.

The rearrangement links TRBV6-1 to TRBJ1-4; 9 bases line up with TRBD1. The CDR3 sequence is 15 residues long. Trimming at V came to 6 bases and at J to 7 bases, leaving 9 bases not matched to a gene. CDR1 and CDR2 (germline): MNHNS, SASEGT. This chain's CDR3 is CASRTGQGTGEKLFF. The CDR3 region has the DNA TGTGCCAGCAGGACGGGACAGGGAACTGGTGAAAAACTGTTTTTT.

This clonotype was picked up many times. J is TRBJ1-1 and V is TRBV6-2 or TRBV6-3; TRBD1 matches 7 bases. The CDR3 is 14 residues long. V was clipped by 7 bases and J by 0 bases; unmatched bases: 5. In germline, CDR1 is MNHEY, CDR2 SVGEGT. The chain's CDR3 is CASIRDSMNTEAFF. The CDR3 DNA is TGTGCCAGCATCAGGGACAGCATGAACACTGAAGCTTTCTTT.